The 21 T cell receptor beta chains given below trace back to one sample, sequenced in a study of cytomegalovirus exposure and HLA in healthy donors. It was with 60 Vbeta and 13 Jbeta primers that the PCR ran. Measured with immunoSEQ multiplex PCR; TCRdb has only the in-frame clones, and not every one. The table shows 110,000 or so clones, with 70% to 85% occurring only once. What was sequenced was PBMCs. These receptors were taken from a woman aged 18 to 35 in good health and CMV-seronegative.

The chain employs TRBV7-9 and TRBJ2-2; D is unclear. Germline values: CDR1 SEHNR, CDR2 FQNEAQ (reference sequence). Trimming removed 4 bases from V and 8 bases from J, with 11 bases in between. The CDR3 covers 13 residues. CDR3: CASSYSSFGELFF. CDR3 in DNA: TGTGCCAGCAGCTACTCAAGCTTTGGGGAGCTGTTTTTT. Combining the CDR3 with reference TRBV7-9 and TRBJ2-2 gives the whole variable domain DTGVSQNPRHKITKRGQNVTFRCDPISEHNRLYWYRQTLGQGPEFLTYFQNEAQLEKSRLLSDRFSAERPKGSFSTLEIQRTEQGDSAMYLCASSYSSFGELFFGEGSRLTVL.

This rearrangement joins TRBV5-1 to TRBJ1-1; D gene unclear. The germline CDR1 and CDR2 sequences are SGHRS and YFSETQ. The V end was cut by 4 bases, the J end by 0 bases, with 10 bases between. This CDR3 contains 14 residues. CDR3 DNA: TGCGCCAGCAGCCGCGGGGATATGAACACTGAAGCTTTCTTT. This codes for CASSRGDMNTEAFF.

V and J are TRBV7-9 and TRBJ2-2; TRBD1 aligns across 7 bases. CDR3 size: 14 residues. V shed 4 bases, J shed 3 bases, and the junction held 2 bases outside the gene matches. The germline gives CDR1 SEHNR, CDR2 FQNEAQ (reference sequence). The CDR3 DNA is TGTGCCAGCAGCTCGACAGGGCACACCGGGGAGCTGTTTTTT. Translated: CASSSTGHTGELFF.

Only one count was recorded for this clone. CDR3 in amino acids: CASRVGISGYGYTF. Written as DNA, the CDR3 is TGTGCCAGCAGAGTCGGAATCAGCGGCTATGGCTACACCTTC. This chain joins TRBV6-5 and TRBJ1-2; unclear D gene. The CDR3 extends over 14 amino acids. CDR1 is MNHEY, CDR2 SVGAGI, per germline. Trimming stripped 6 bases from V and 4 bases from J, with 15 bases between.

The chain has TRBV7-8 and TRBJ1-2, with 7 nucleotides matching TRBD1. Losses at the gene ends were 5 bases for V and 4 bases for J; bases not matched to a gene: 7. Looked up from germline, CDR1 is SGHVS and CDR2 is FQNEAQ. The CDR3 spans 14 residues. Here the CDR3 DNA reads TGTGCCAGCAGCACAAACAGGGGCGGCTATGGCTACACCTTC. It is translated as CASSTNRGGYGYTF.

The rearrangement links TRBV5-1 to TRBJ1-4, with 7 bases lining up with TRBD1. Germline V gene data show CDR1 as SGHRS and CDR2 as YFSETQ. V trimming: 4 bases; J trimming: 5 bases; junction bases outside the gene matches: 8. The CDR3 is 15 residues long. The CDR3 nucleotides are TGCGCCAGCAGCCCCCAGGGGGATCCGAATGAAAAACTGTTTTTT. Translating gives CASSPQGDPNEKLFF.

The rearrangement joins TRBV4-3 to TRBJ2-7, with D maybe TRBD2 (5 bases). The CDR3 covers 14 residues. V lost 0 bases and J 6 bases, leaving 12 bases between the germline ends. Germline values: CDR1 LGHNA, CDR2 YSLEER. CDR3 coding DNA: TGCGCCAGCAGCCAAGATCGGGGAAGAGGCGAGCAGTACGTC. Amino acid sequence: CASSQDRGRGEQYV.

This rearrangement joins TRBV5-1 to TRBJ2-1, with 7 bases lining up with TRBD1. The V gene's germline CDR1 is SGHRS and CDR2 YFSETQ. V gave up 7 bases and J gave up 7 bases; unmatched junction bases: 11. The CDR3 extends over 14 amino acids. Here the CDR3 DNA reads TGCGCCAGCCGGACTGACAGGGTAGCAAATGAGCAGTTCTTC. It codes for CASRTDRVANEQFF.

The rearrangement links TRBV7-9 to TRBJ2-5, with D perhaps matching TRBD1 (6 bases). V was trimmed by 6 bases and J by 1 base, leaving 9 bases between them. Germline V gene data show CDR1 as SEHNR and CDR2 as FQNEAQ (reference sequence). The CDR3 is 13 amino acids. CDR3 loop: CASRTGFQETQYF. The CDR3 nucleotides read TGTGCCAGCAGGACAGGATTCCAAGAGACCCAGTACTTC.

The genes are TRBV11-2 and TRBJ1-4; D is unclear. Trimming took off 1 base at V and 7 bases at J, with 13 bases between the two ends. Looked up from germline, CDR1 is SGHAT and CDR2 is FQNNGV. CDR3 length: 15 residues. The CDR3 DNA follows: TGTGCCAGCAGCTTAGTACTCCCCCCCCTTGAAAAACTGTTTTTT. This encodes CASSLVLPPLEKLFF.

This rearrangement joins TRBV28 to TRBJ2-1; 11 positions match TRBD2. Per the germline V gene, CDR1 is MDHEN and CDR2 is SYDVKM. The V gene end was trimmed by 3 bases and the J gene end by 4 bases; junction bases not matched to a gene: 2. The CDR3 is made up of 15 amino acids. CDR3 nucleotides: TGTGCCAGCAGTTTCGGGACTAGCGGATACAATGAGCAGTTCTTC. Residues: CASSFGTSGYNEQFF.

The V gene is TRBV4-3, the J gene TRBJ1-2; possibly TRBD1 for D (5 bases). Germline V gene sequence: CDR1 LGHNA, CDR2 YSLEER. Trimming cost V 1 base and J 2 bases, with 14 bases left between them. CDR3 length: 16 amino acids. CDR3 amino acids: CASSQATSGWNYGYTF. CDR3 nucleotide sequence: TGCGCCAGCAGCCAAGCTACGTCAGGGTGGAACTATGGCTACACCTTC.

This chain links TRBV7-7 with TRBJ2-1; TRBD2 agrees at 15 bases. The CDR3 extends over 18 amino acids. Germline CDR1 SSHAT, CDR2 FNYEAQ (reference sequence). Unmatched junction bases numbered 9, after V lost 5 bases and J lost 4 bases. The DNA of the CDR3 is TGTGCCAGCAGCCCCGGGACTAGCGGGGGGCTGGCTTACAATGAGCAGTTCTTC. Translating it yields CASSPGTSGGLAYNEQFF.

The CDR3 region is CASSPQGDEGVQPQHF. The CDR3 nucleotides are TGTGCCAGCAGCCCCCAGGGCGACGAAGGAGTTCAGCCCCAGCATTTT. The chain has TRBV7-2 and TRBJ1-5; D is perhaps TRBD1 (5 bases). The CDR3 spans 16 residues. Trimming left V 5 bases short and J 6 bases short, with 20 bases between. Germline loops: CDR1 SGHTA, CDR2 FQGNSA.

This rearrangement joins TRBV5-1 to TRBJ2-3; 12 positions agree with TRBD2. The V gene's germline CDR1 is SGHRS and CDR2 YFSETQ. The trim removed 4 bases at V and 4 bases at J, leaving 7 bases unmatched. The CDR3 is made up of 16 amino acids. The CDR3 DNA is TGCGCCAGCAGCCGGCAGACTAGCGGGAGATCAGATACGCAGTATTTT. Translating gives CASSRQTSGRSDTQYF.

The chain is built from TRBV4-2 and TRBJ2-3; 8 positions match TRBD1. Germline assignment: CDR1 LGHNA and CDR2 YNFKEQ. CDR3 length: 14 amino acids. J lost 6 bases, V lost 3 bases, and 5 bases had no gene match. The CDR3 DNA follows: TGTGCCAGCAGCCAGGACAGGGCCTCGGATACGCAGTATTTT. Protein: CASSQDRASDTQYF.

This chain joins TRBV28 and TRBJ1-3, with D perhaps TRBD1 (5 bases). There are 12 residues in the CDR3. CDR1 is MDHEN, CDR2 SYDVKM, per germline. Trimming stripped 7 bases from V and 8 bases from J, with 12 bases between. The CDR3 here is CASTSGKYTIYF. The CDR3 DNA reads TGTGCCAGCACTTCAGGGAAATACACCATATATTTT. Based on the CDR3 plus reference TRBV28 and TRBJ1-3, the full variable domain is DVKVTQSSRYLVKRTGEKVFLECVQDMDHENMFWYRQDPGLGLRLIYFSYDVKMKEKGDIPEGYSVSREKKERFSLILESASTNQTSMYLCASTSGKYTIYFGEGSWLTVV.

This rearrangement joins TRBV10-2 to TRBJ1-2; D is unclear. V was trimmed by 2 bases and J by 7 bases, leaving 8 bases between them. The germline V gene encodes CDR1 WSHSY and CDR2 SAAADI. The CDR3 loop spans 12 amino acids. The CDR3 nucleotides read TGCGCCAGCAGTGAGACGCTAAGTGGCTACACCTTC. Its translation: CASSETLSGYTF.

This clone was seen just once. The V gene is TRBV5-3, the J gene TRBJ1-5; D gene ambiguous. TRBV5-3 is an open reading frame, and its role is uncertain. Trimming shortened V by 1 base and J by 3 bases, and 11 bases separated the two germline ends. The CDR3 sequence is 15 residues long. CDR3 sequence: CARSLPTVPNQPQHF. The CDR3 DNA reads as TGTGCCAGAAGCTTGCCCACAGTACCCAATCAGCCCCAGCATTTT.

The chain links TRBV29-1 to TRBJ2-2; the D gene is possibly TRBD2 (6 bases). The CDR3 loop spans 16 amino acids. Trimming left V 3 bases short and J 1 base short, with 15 bases between. Germline V lookup: CDR1 SQVTM, CDR2 ANQGSEA. In DNA form, the CDR3 reads TGCAGCGTTGAGGCAGGCTGGCGGGGGAACACCGGGGAGCTGTTTTTT. Amino acid sequence: CSVEAGWRGNTGELFF.

This rearrangement joins TRBV7-2 to TRBJ2-5; 7 bases are shared with TRBD1. The end of the DNA is better explained by TRBJ2-7, so the J call may be wrong. There are 14 residues in the CDR3. Per germline, CDR1 SGHTA and CDR2 FQGNSA. The CDR3 DNA is TGTGCCAGCAGCTTAGACAGGGGCTCCTACGAGCAGTACTTC. Translated: CASSLDRGSYEQYF.